The 23 T cell receptor beta chains in this list originate from one sample, sequenced in a study of T cells in localized non-small cell lung cancer (dated by TCRdb to the early 2020s). The receptor library was made with the immunoSEQ multiplex PCR assay. TCRdb retrieved this table from immuneACCESS and kept in-frame rearrangements only. Not all clones are present; in checked studies, unresolved V genes account for under half, and no reason is known for the remainder. This sample comprises tens of thousands of clones, roughly 90% of them detected only once. In total, the top ten clones hold roughly 4% of the sample. The sample here was peripheral blood, taken before any cancer treatment. These receptors were taken from a man aged 35 to 69 with stage I lung adenocarcinoma.

This clone was seen a single time. The chain links TRBV9 to TRBJ1-3; 8 bases align to TRBD1. The CDR3 length is 17 residues. The germline gives CDR1 SGDLS, CDR2 YYNGEE. The V gene end was trimmed by 0 bases and the J gene end by 2 bases; junction bases not matched to a gene: 7. In nucleotides, the CDR3 is TGTGCCAGCAGCGTAGCGGCTACAGGGGGTACTGGAAACACCATATATTTT. It encodes CASSVAATGGTGNTIYF.

The chain joins TRBV7-2 to TRBJ2-7, with D possibly TRBD2 on 5 matching bases. The CDR3 is made up of 13 amino acids. V gave up 4 bases and J gave up 4 bases, with 11 bases separating them. Germline CDR1 reads SGHTA; CDR2 reads FQGNSA. The CDR3 reads CASSSAGLYEQYF. CDR3 nucleotide sequence: TGTGCCAGCAGCTCCGCGGGTCTGTACGAGCAGTACTTC.

This sequence joins TRBV5-1 and TRBJ2-5, with D hard to call. Germline assignment: CDR1 SGHRS and CDR2 YFSETQ. V was clipped by 4 bases and J by 1 base, with 11 bases between them. The CDR3 extends over 14 amino acids. CDR3 protein: CASSTTRVQETQYF. CDR3 in DNA: TGCGCCAGCAGCACAACCCGGGTCCAAGAGACCCAGTACTTC.

The chain combines TRBV6-5 with TRBJ1-1; no firm D call. The V gene's germline CDR1 is MNHEY and CDR2 SVGAGI. V lost 2 bases to trimming and J lost 8 bases, with 12 bases between them. The CDR3 consists of 13 residues. The CDR3 sequence: CASSYEVRTEAFF. Here the CDR3 DNA reads TGTGCCAGCAGTTACGAAGTTAGGACCGAAGCTTTCTTT.

The rearrangement uses TRBV6-5 and TRBJ2-7; 7 positions match TRBD2. The CDR3 runs to 14 residues. V was pared by 5 bases and J by 5 bases, with 9 bases of the junction left unmatched. Germline CDR1 MNHEY, CDR2 SVGAGI. DNA for the CDR3: TGTGCCAGCAGTCTTGGCTGGGGGGGTGACGAGCAGTACTTC. Encoded protein: CASSLGWGGDEQYF.

The chain recombines TRBV10-3 with TRBJ2-5; D possibly uses TRBD1 or TRBD2 (5 bases each). The CDR3 length is 15 residues. V lost 0 bases to trimming and J lost 5 bases, with 13 bases between them. Germline CDR1 is ENHRY and CDR2 is SYGVKD. For the CDR3, the DNA is TGTGCCATCAGTGAGTCGGCTGGGGGTAGGGAGACCCAGTACTTC. Translated, it gives CAISESAGGRETQYF.

The V gene is TRBV5-1, the J gene TRBJ1-1; tentatively, D is TRBD1 (6 bases). V was trimmed by 5 bases and J by 1 base, leaving 9 bases between them. Germline V gene sequence: CDR1 SGHRS, CDR2 YFSETQ. There are 13 residues in the CDR3. The CDR3 nucleotides are TGCGCCAGCAGGGACAGACCGAACACTGAAGCTTTCTTT. Translating gives CASRDRPNTEAFF.

V and J are TRBV5-1 and TRBJ1-2, with D possibly being TRBD1 (5 bases). The CDR3 runs 12 residues. V was trimmed by 4 bases and J by 7 bases, leaving 11 bases between them. Per the germline V gene, CDR1 is SGHRS and CDR2 is YFSETQ. CDR3 bases: TGCGCCAGCAGCGCTGGACACGGTGGCTACACCTTC. Its translation: CASSAGHGGYTF.

The chain uses TRBV5-1 and TRBJ2-1, with no clear D. The CDR3 totals 13 residues. From germline, CDR1 is SGHRS and CDR2 YFSETQ. The V and J ends lost 0 bases and 5 bases respectively, with 6 bases between them. CDR3 sequence: CASSLDLHNEQFF. The DNA for the CDR3 is TGCGCCAGCAGCTTGGACTTACACAATGAGCAGTTCTTC. Supplemented by reference TRBV5-1 and TRBJ2-1, the full variable domain reads KAGVTQTPRYLIKTRGQQVTLSCSPISGHRSVSWYQQTPGQGLQFLFEYFSETQRNKGNFPGRFSGRQFSNSRSEMNVSTLELGDSALYLCASSLDLHNEQFFGPGTRLTVL.

The chain couples TRBV18 to TRBJ2-3; possibly TRBD1 for D (6 bases). Trimming removed 3 bases at V and 3 bases at J, with 13 bases between. From germline, CDR1 is KGHSH and CDR2 LQKENI. The CDR3 extends over 15 amino acids. Here the CDR3 reads CASSPRQDGTDTQYF. CDR3 sequence (DNA): TGTGCCAGCTCACCGCGACAGGACGGAACAGATACGCAGTATTTT.

The gene calls are TRBV7-8 and TRBJ2-2; the match to TRBD1 covers 8 bases. This CDR3 has 14 amino acids. Germline V gene lookup returns CDR1 SGHVS and CDR2 FQNEAQ. V was clipped by 5 bases and J by 4 bases; unmatched bases: 3. CDR3 nucleotides: TGTGCCAGCAGCGTCGGACAGGGCACCGGGGAGCTGTTTTTT. Its protein product is CASSVGQGTGELFF. Using reference TRBV7-8 and TRBJ2-2 for the parts outside the CDR3, the full variable domain is GAGVSQSPRYKVAKRGQDVALRCDPISGHVSLFWYQQALGQGPEFLTYFQNEAQLDKSGLPSDRFFAERPEGSVSTLKIQRTQQEDSAVYLCASSVGQGTGELFFGEGSRLTVL.

This clone was recorded only once. The chain joins TRBV5-1 to TRBJ1-4; D gene ambiguous. The V end lost 1 base, the J end lost 3 bases, and 7 bases lay between the germline ends. Germline assignment: CDR1 SGHRS and CDR2 YFSETQ. This CDR3 has 14 residues. CDR3 sequence: CASSLTAANEKLFF. CDR3 coding DNA: TGCGCCAGCAGCTTGACAGCTGCTAATGAAAAACTGTTTTTT.

The CDR3 region is CASSPTRAVLAKNIQYF. DNA of the CDR3: TGTGCCAGCTCCCCTACCCGGGCAGTCCTAGCCAAAAACATTCAGTACTTC. The chain carries TRBV25-1 and TRBJ2-4; D remains ambiguous. The V end lost 8 bases, the J end lost 0 bases, and 20 bases lay between the germline ends. The CDR3 length is 17 residues. The germline CDR1 and CDR2 sequences are MGHDK and SYGVNS. Full variable domain (outside the CDR3, taken from reference TRBV25-1 and TRBJ2-4): EADIYQTPRYLVIGTGKKITLECSQTMGHDKMYWYQQDPGMELHLIHYSYGVNSTEKGDLSSESTVSRIRTEHFPLTLESARPSHTSQYLCASSPTRAVLAKNIQYFGAGTRLSVL.

V gene TRBV21-1 combines with J gene TRBJ2-4; the table's D call, TRBD1, was not checked against the DNA. TRBV21-1 is given as a pseudogene. The CDR3 runs to 15 residues. The CDR3 protein is CASSRVQVAKNIQYF. The CDR3 bases are TGTGCCAGCAGTCGAGTACAGGTGGCCAAAAACATTCAGTACTTC.

The rearrangement links TRBV4-2 to TRBJ2-3; 7 bases are a match to TRBD1. CDR1 is LGHNA, CDR2 YNFKEQ, per germline. The ends lost 2 bases at V and 2 bases at J; junction bases unmatched: 4. The CDR3 spans 15 residues. The chain's CDR3 is CASSQPGTATDTQYF. The CDR3 region has the DNA TGTGCCAGCAGCCAACCTGGGACAGCCACAGATACGCAGTATTTT.

The chain has TRBV19 and TRBJ1-5; a weak D match, TRBD1 (6 bases). This CDR3 region has 12 residues. Looked up from germline, CDR1 is LNHDA and CDR2 is SQIVND (reference sequence). Deletions cut 2 bases from V and 7 bases from J, with 6 bases between. In DNA, the CDR3 is TGTGCCAGTAGTATACAGGGGCAGCCCCAGCATTTT. This gives the protein CASSIQGQPQHF. The complete variable domain, with remaining parts taken from reference TRBV19 and TRBJ1-5, reads DGGITQSPKYLFRKEGQNVTLSCEQNLNHDAMYWYRQDPGQGLRLIYYSQIVNDFQKGDIAEGYSVSREKKESFPLTVTSAQKNPTAFYLCASSIQGQPQHFGDGTRLSIL.

Here the CDR3 reads CASGLGSQETQYF. DNA for the CDR3: TGTGCCAGCGGCCTAGGGTCTCAAGAGACCCAGTACTTC. This chain connects TRBV27 to TRBJ2-5; D remains ambiguous. CDR3 length: 13 residues. V was pared by 8 bases and J by 2 bases, with 12 bases between. CDR1 is MNHEY, CDR2 SMNVEV, per germline (reference sequence).

J is TRBJ1-1 and V is TRBV27, with D tentatively TRBD1 (5 bases). Trimming left V 8 bases short and J 4 bases short, with 17 bases between. The CDR3 is 14 residues long. Per the germline V gene, CDR1 is MNHEY and CDR2 is SMNVEV (reference sequence). Here the CDR3 DNA reads TGTGCCAGCCTAGGGCAGGGTAGGGGCACTGAAGCTTTCTTT. The encoded protein is CASLGQGRGTEAFF.

The chain carries TRBV2 and TRBJ1-3; a weak D match, TRBD1 (5 bases). Germline V gene sequence: CDR1 SNHLY, CDR2 FYNNEI. The CDR3 runs to 12 residues. The V end lost 8 bases, the J end lost 4 bases, and 9 bases lay between the germline ends. DNA for the CDR3: TGTGCCAGCGCAGGGTCCGGAAACACCATATATTTT. It codes for CASAGSGNTIYF.

The CDR3 reads CASSPGTVSYEQYF. The CDR3 DNA is TGTGCCAGCAGTCCCGGGACTGTGTCCTACGAGCAGTACTTC. V gene TRBV25-1 combines with J gene TRBJ2-7; weak D call: TRBD2 (6 bases). Germline assignment: CDR1 MGHDK and CDR2 SYGVNS. This CDR3 has 14 residues. Trimming left V 5 bases short and J 1 base short, with 12 bases between.

This clone was observed a single time. The J gene is TRBJ1-3, the V gene TRBV6-4; unclear D gene. The CDR3 covers 17 residues. The ends were cut back, 0 bases at V and 4 bases at J, with 16 bases in the middle. The germline V gene encodes CDR1 MRHNA and CDR2 SNTAGT. The CDR3 here is CASSDSSLSPRGNTIYF. In DNA, the CDR3 is TGTGCCAGCAGTGACTCGTCGCTAAGTCCACGGGGAAACACCATATATTTT.

This clone showed up just a few times. The chain employs TRBV9 and TRBJ1-2, with a possible D match to TRBD1 (6 bases). CDR1 is SGDLS, CDR2 YYNGEE, per germline. The V gene lost 4 bases and the J gene lost 0 bases, with 16 bases spanning the gap. This CDR3 contains 16 residues. CDR3 loop: CASSHSLQGTNYGYTF. Here the CDR3 DNA reads TGTGCCAGCAGCCACAGTTTACAGGGCACTAACTATGGCTACACCTTC.

J is TRBJ1-2 and V is TRBV13, with TRBD1 identical over 9 bases. V shed 1 base, J shed 8 bases, and the junction held 11 bases outside the gene matches. The CDR3 consists of 16 residues. The germline gives CDR1 PRHDT, CDR2 FYEKMQ (reference sequence). The CDR3 DNA reads TGTGCCAGCAGCTTAGACGCCGGGACAGGGTTGAGGGGCTACACCTTC. Its translation is CASSLDAGTGLRGYTF.